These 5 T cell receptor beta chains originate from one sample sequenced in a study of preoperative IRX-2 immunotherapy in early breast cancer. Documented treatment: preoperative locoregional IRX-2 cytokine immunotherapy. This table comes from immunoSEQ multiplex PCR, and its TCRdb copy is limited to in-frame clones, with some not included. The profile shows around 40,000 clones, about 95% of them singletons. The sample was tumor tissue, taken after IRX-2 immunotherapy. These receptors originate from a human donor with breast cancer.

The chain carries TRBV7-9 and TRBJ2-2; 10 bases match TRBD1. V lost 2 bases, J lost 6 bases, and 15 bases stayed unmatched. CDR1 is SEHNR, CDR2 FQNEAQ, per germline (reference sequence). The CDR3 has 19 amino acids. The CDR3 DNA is TGTGCCAGCAGCTTAATGACAGGGGGCGAGAACTTGGGGGCCGGGGAGCTGTTTTTT. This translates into CASSLMTGGENLGAGELFF.

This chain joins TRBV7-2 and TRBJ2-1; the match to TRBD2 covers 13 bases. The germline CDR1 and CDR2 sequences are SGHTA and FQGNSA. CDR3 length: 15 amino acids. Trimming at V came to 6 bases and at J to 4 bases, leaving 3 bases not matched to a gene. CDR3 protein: CASRPTSGGYNEQFF. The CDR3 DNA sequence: TGTGCCAGCAGGCCGACTAGCGGGGGGTACAATGAGCAGTTCTTC.

This CDR3 reads CASSFQDRVITDTQYF. The DNA of the CDR3 is TGTGCCAGCAGTTTCCAGGACAGGGTAATAACAGATACGCAGTATTTT. V usage is TRBV7-9 and J usage is TRBJ2-3, with 8 nucleotides matching TRBD1. Trimming took 6 bases from V and 3 from J; bases not matched to a gene: 11. The CDR3 is 16 residues long. Germline lookup yields CDR1 SEHNR and CDR2 FQNEAQ (reference sequence).

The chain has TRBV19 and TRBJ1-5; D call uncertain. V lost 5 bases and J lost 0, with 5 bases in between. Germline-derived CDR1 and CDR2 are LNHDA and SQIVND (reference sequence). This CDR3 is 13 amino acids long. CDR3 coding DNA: TGTGCCAGTAGTGTTAATAGCAATCAGCCCCAGCATTTT. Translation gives CASSVNSNQPQHF.

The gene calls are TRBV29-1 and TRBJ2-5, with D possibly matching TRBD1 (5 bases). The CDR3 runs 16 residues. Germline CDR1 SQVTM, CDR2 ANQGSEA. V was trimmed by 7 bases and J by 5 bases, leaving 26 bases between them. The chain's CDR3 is CSAATTPPAGMETQYF. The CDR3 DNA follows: TGCAGCGCAGCAACGACCCCGCCCGCAGGGATGGAGACCCAGTACTTC.